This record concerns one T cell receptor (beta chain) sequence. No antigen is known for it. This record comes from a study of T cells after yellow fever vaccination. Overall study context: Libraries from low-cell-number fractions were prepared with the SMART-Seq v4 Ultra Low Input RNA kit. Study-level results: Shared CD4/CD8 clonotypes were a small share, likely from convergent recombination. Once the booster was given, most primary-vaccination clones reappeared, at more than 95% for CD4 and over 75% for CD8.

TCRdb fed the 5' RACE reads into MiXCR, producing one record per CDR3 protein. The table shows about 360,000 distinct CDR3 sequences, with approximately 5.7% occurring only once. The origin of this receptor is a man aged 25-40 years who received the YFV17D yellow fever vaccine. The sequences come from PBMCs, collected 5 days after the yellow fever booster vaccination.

CDR3 in amino acids: CASSGRPRGYTF. Written as DNA, the CDR3 is TGTGCCAGCAGCGGTCGCCCTAGGGGCTACACCTTC. The chain joins TRBV3-1 to TRBJ1-2; no firm D call. Trimming took off 5 bases at V and 8 bases at J, with 12 bases between the two ends. Germline assignment: CDR1 LGHDT and CDR2 YNNKEL (reference sequence). The CDR3 is made up of 12 amino acids.